The subject of this entry is one T cell receptor (beta chain). Antigen: not known. This CDR3 region has 19 residues. These data originate in a study of cytomegalovirus exposure and HLA in healthy donors. Study context: Early released data comprised some 85 million unique TCRs from HLA-typed donors.

This PCR relied on a set of 60 Vbeta primers and 13 Jbeta primers. Measured with immunoSEQ multiplex PCR; TCRdb has only the in-frame clones, and not every one. Reported are approximately 200,000 clones; the ten largest clones contain roughly 0.74%. Whole-study results and caveats: Analysis was performed later, and it showed HLA-associated TCR beta chains to be more clonally expanded than equally common others. Across donors, most TCRs were seen rarely, yet some public ones were widespread. Indistinguishability led to the exclusion of some V segments, TRBV6-2 and TRBV6-3 included.

The chain is built from TRBV12-1 and TRBJ1-2; the table calls TRBD1, which could not be checked here. TRBV12-1 is a recognized pseudogene. The specimen sequenced was PBMCs. The sequence was collected from a boy aged 5 to 17 in good health and CMV-seronegative. The CDR3 DNA reads as TGTGCCAGCAGCGCCGACCGGGGGACAGGGTGTACGTTTGGCTATGGCTACACCTTC. Protein product: CASSADRGTGCTFGYGYTF.